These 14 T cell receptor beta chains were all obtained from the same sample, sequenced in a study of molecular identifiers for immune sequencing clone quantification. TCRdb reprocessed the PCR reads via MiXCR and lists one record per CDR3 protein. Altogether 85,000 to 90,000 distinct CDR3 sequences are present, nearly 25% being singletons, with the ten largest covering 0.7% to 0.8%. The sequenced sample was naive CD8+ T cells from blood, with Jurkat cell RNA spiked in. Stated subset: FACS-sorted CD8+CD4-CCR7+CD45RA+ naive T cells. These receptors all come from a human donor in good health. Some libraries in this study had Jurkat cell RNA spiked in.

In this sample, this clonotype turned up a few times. The CDR3 region is CASSRGAGGHFYEQYF. DNA of the CDR3: TGTGCCAGCAGTCGCGGGGCGGGAGGCCATTTCTACGAGCAGTACTTC. V is TRBV6-2 or TRBV6-3 and J is TRBJ2-7, with 8 bases identical to TRBD2. Unmatched junction bases numbered 12, after V lost 5 bases and J lost 3 bases. This CDR3 region has 16 residues. Germline loops: CDR1 MNHEY, CDR2 SVGEGT.

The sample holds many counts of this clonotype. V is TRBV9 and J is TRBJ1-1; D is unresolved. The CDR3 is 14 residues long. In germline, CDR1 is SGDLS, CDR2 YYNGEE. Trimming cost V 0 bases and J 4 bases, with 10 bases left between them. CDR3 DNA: TGTGCCAGCAGCGTAGGGAGAAGTGGCACTGAAGCTTTCTTT. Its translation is CASSVGRSGTEAFF.

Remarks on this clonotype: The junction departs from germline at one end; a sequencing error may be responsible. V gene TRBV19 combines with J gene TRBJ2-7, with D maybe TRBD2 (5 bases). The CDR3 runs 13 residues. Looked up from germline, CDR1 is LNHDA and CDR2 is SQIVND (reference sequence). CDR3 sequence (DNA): TGTGCCAGTAGTGACGGGAATTTCTACAAGCAGTACTTC. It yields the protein CASSDGNFYKQYF.

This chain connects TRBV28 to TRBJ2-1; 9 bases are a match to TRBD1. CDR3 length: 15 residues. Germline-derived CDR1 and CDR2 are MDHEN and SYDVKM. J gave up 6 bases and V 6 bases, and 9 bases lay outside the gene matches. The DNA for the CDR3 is TGTGCCAGCAGCCCCGGGACAGGGCTGTTCAATGAGCAGTTCTTC. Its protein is CASSPGTGLFNEQFF.

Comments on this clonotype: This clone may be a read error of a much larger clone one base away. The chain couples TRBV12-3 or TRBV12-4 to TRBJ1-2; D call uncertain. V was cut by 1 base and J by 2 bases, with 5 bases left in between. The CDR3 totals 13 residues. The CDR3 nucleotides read TGTGCCAGCAGTTTAGAGGCGAACTATGGCTACACCTTC. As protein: CASSLEANYGYTF.

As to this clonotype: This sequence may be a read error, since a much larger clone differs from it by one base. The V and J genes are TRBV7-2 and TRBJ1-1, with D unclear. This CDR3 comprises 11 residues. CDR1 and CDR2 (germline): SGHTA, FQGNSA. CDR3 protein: CACSLMAEAFF. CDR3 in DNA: TGTGCCTGCAGCTTAATGGCTGAAGCTTTCTTT.

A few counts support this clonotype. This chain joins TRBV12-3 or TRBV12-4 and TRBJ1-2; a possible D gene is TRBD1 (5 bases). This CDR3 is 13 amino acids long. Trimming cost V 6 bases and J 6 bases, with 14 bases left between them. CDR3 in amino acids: CASSPLLGDGYTF. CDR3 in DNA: TGTGCCAGCAGCCCTCTTTTGGGGGATGGCTACACCTTC.

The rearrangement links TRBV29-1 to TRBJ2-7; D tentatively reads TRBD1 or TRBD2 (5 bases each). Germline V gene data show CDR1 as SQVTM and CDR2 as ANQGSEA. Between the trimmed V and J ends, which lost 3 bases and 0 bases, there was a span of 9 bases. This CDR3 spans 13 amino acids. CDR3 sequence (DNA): TGCAGCGTTGATGAGGGGCACTCCTACGAGCAGTACTTC. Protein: CSVDEGHSYEQYF.

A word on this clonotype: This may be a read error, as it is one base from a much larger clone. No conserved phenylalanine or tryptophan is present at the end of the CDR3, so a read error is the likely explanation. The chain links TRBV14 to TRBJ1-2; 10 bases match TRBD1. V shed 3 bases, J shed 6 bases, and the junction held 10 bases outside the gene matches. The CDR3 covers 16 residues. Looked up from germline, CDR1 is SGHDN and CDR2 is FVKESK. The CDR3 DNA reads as TGTGCCAGCAGCCAGTCGTTCGGGACAGGGGATCATGGCTACACCCTC. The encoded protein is CASSQSFGTGDHGYTL.

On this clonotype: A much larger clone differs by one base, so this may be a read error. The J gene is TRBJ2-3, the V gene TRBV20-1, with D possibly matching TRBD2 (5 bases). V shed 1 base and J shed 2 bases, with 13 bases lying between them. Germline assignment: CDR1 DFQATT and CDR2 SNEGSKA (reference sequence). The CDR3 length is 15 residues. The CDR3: CSARGGPSSTDTQYF. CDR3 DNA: TGCAGTGCTAGAGGTGGGCCTAGCTCCACAGATACGCAGTATTTT.

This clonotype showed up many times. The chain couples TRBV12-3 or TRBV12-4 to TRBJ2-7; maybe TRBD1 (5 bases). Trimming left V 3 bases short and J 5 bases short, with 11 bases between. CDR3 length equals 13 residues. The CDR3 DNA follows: TGTGCCAGCAGTTTGGCAGGGCAAGACGAGCAGTACTTC. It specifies CASSLAGQDEQYF.

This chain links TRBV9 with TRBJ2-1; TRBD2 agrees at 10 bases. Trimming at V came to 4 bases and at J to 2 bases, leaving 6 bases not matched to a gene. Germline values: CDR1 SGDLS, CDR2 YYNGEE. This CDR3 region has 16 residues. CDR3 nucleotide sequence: TGTGCCAGCAGCCCCCGAGGGACTAGCGCCTACAATGAGCAGTTCTTC. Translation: CASSPRGTSAYNEQFF.

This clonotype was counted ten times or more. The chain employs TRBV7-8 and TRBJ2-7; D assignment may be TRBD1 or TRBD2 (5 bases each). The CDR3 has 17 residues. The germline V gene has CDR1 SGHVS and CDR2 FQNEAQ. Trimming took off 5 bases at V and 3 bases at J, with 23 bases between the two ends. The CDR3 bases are TGTGCCAGCAGCCCCCATGCGGCCGAGGGGCTTCTCTACGAGCAGTACTTC. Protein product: CASSPHAAEGLLYEQYF.

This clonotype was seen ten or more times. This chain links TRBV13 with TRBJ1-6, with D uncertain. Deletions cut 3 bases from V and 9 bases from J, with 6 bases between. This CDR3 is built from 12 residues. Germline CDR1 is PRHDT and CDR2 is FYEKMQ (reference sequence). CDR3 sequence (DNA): TGTGCCAGCAGCTTGGATGGTTCACCCCTCCACTTT. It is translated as CASSLDGSPLHF.